These 27 T cell receptor beta chains were all obtained from the same sample, sequenced in a study of cytomegalovirus exposure and HLA in healthy donors. Sequencing was performed with immunoSEQ multiplex PCR; in TCRdb, only in-frame clones are kept and a portion is missing. The sample yields some 250,000 clones, less than 95% seen once. The source material was PBMCs. Every receptor here comes from a woman in her twenties or thirties in good health and CMV-seronegative.

The chain employs TRBV28 and TRBJ2-7; 12 nucleotides align to TRBD1. Germline-derived CDR1 and CDR2 are MDHEN and SYDVKM. The trim removed 6 bases at V and 3 bases at J, leaving 12 bases unmatched. The CDR3 is made up of 17 amino acids. CDR3 sequence: CASRTGQGAQRYYEQYF. The CDR3 DNA sequence: TGTGCCAGCAGGACGGGACAGGGGGCGCAAAGGTACTACGAGCAGTACTTC.

The chain employs TRBV5-1 and TRBJ2-2, with 7 bases matching TRBD1. This CDR3 region has 14 residues. Per the germline V gene, CDR1 is SGHRS and CDR2 is YFSETQ. The ends lost 4 bases at V and 4 bases at J; junction bases unmatched: 4. In DNA, the CDR3 is TGCGCCAGCAGCCTGGGACAGCTCACCGGGGAGCTGTTTTTT. This sequence encodes CASSLGQLTGELFF. The full variable domain, completed using reference TRBV5-1 and TRBJ2-2, is KAGVTQTPRYLIKTRGQQVTLSCSPISGHRSVSWYQQTPGQGLQFLFEYFSETQRNKGNFPGRFSGRQFSNSRSEMNVSTLELGDSALYLCASSLGQLTGELFFGEGSRLTVL.

The chain uses TRBV6-1 and TRBJ2-7, with 9 bases fitting TRBD2. The V gene's germline CDR1 is MNHNS and CDR2 SASEGT. The CDR3 has 14 amino acids. The V and J ends lost 4 bases and 4 bases, in that order; junction bases with no gene match: 5. Written as DNA, the CDR3 is TGTGCCAGCAGTGCCAGGACTAGCGTGTACGAGCAGTACTTC. This codes for CASSARTSVYEQYF.

The chain links TRBV28 to TRBJ2-5; 10 bases match TRBD2. V trimming: 4 bases; J trimming: 4 bases; junction bases outside the gene matches: 6. The CDR3 loop spans 15 amino acids. Per the germline V gene, CDR1 is MDHEN and CDR2 is SYDVKM. CDR3 in DNA: TGTGCCAGCAGTTACATTAGCGGGAGGACAGAGACCCAGTACTTC. Encoded protein: CASSYISGRTETQYF.

The genes are TRBV6-5 and TRBJ1-1, with 7 bases matching TRBD1. J gave up 5 bases and V 7 bases, and 7 bases lay outside the gene matches. CDR1 is MNHEY, CDR2 SVGAGI, per germline. The CDR3 extends over 13 amino acids. The CDR3 DNA reads as TGTGCCAGCAAGATACAGGGGTGGACTGAAGCTTTCTTT. It is translated as CASKIQGWTEAFF.

V is TRBV27 and J is TRBJ2-2; D uncertain. The germline CDR1 and CDR2 sequences are MNHEY and SMNVEV (reference sequence). V was trimmed by 2 bases and J by 6 bases, leaving 7 bases between them. The CDR3 has 13 amino acids. The CDR3 sequence: CASSLSTPGELFF. In DNA, the CDR3 is TGTGCCAGCAGTTTAAGTACCCCCGGGGAGCTGTTTTTT.

This clone was counted once. This chain links TRBV5-8 with TRBJ1-5; tentative D call: TRBD1 (5 bases). The CDR3 spans 15 residues. Trimming pared 4 bases from V and 7 bases from J, leaving 18 bases between. CDR1 is SGHTS and CDR2 is YDEGEE in the germline V gene. The CDR3 DNA reads TGTGCCAGCAGCGCTATTTTCCAGGGCCGCCAGCCCCAGCATTTT. This sequence encodes CASSAIFQGRQPQHF. Full variable domain (rest looked up from reference TRBV5-8 and TRBJ1-5): EAGVTQSPTHLIKTRGQQATLRCSPISGHTSVYWYQQALGLGLQFLLWYDEGEERNRGNFPPRFSGRQFPNYSSELNVNALELEDSALYLCASSAIFQGRQPQHFGDGTRLSIL.

V usage is TRBV30 and J usage is TRBJ1-3, with D perhaps matching TRBD1 (5 bases). Trimming cost V 4 bases and J 2 bases, with 12 bases left between them. The length of the CDR3 is 14 residues. Germline V gene sequence: CDR1 GTSNPN, CDR2 SVGIG (reference sequence). The CDR3 nucleotides are TGTGCCTGGAACGTAGGGGTAACTGGAAACACCATATATTTT. Translation: CAWNVGVTGNTIYF.

This clone is a singleton in its sample. The gene calls are TRBV25-1 and TRBJ2-5; D gene ambiguous. The CDR3 contains 11 residues. Trimming shortened V by 4 bases and J by 3 bases, and 3 bases separated the two germline ends. The germline V gene encodes CDR1 MGHDK and CDR2 SYGVNS. CDR3 residues: CASSGEETQYF. In DNA, the CDR3 is TGTGCCAGCAGTGGAGAAGAGACCCAGTACTTC.

CDR3 residues: CASSLDQGVYGYTF. Written as DNA, the CDR3 is TGTGCCAGCAGCTTGGACCAGGGTGTCTATGGCTACACCTTC. The gene calls are TRBV5-6 and TRBJ1-2; the D gene is possibly TRBD1 (5 bases). V lost 0 bases, J lost 4 bases, and 10 bases lay in between. CDR3 length equals 14 residues. The germline V gene encodes CDR1 SGHDT and CDR2 YYEEEE.

The chain is built from TRBV9 and TRBJ2-7; D might be TRBD1 (5 bases). Germline V gives CDR1 SGDLS, CDR2 YYNGEE. CDR3 length: 15 amino acids. Trimming cost V 1 base and J 0 bases, with 11 bases left between them. The CDR3 bases are TGTGCCAGCAGCGTAAGGGCGGACATCTCCTACGAGCAGTACTTC. It codes for CASSVRADISYEQYF.

The chain uses TRBV28 and TRBJ1-2; 10 nucleotides line up with TRBD1. The CDR3 has 14 amino acids. Germline V gives CDR1 MDHEN, CDR2 SYDVKM. V lost 5 bases, J lost 4 bases, and 4 bases stayed unmatched. CDR3 loop: CASSPGTGAYGYTF. CDR3 bases: TGTGCCAGCAGTCCCGGGACAGGGGCCTATGGCTACACCTTC.

The chain couples TRBV6-1 to TRBJ2-1; D may be TRBD1 (5 bases). CDR1 MNHNS and CDR2 SASEGT come from the germline V gene. V lost 6 bases and J lost 5, with 11 bases in between. The CDR3 is 13 amino acids. The CDR3 nucleotides read TGTGCCAGCAGACCCAGGGTCAACAATGAGCAGTTCTTC. This encodes CASRPRVNNEQFF.

The genes are TRBV29-1 and TRBJ1-1; TRBD1 matches 10 bases. Germline V gene lookup returns CDR1 SQVTM and CDR2 ANQGSEA. The CDR3 spans 14 residues. V dropped 5 bases and J dropped 7; count of bases not matched to a gene: 10. The CDR3 region has the DNA TGCAGCGTTCCGACAGGGGGCAGAATCGGTGAAGCTTTCTTT. It codes for CSVPTGGRIGEAFF.

Details on this clone: Other DNA variants within this sample encode the same CDR3. The chain links TRBV9 to TRBJ2-2; D is unresolved. Per germline, CDR1 SGDLS and CDR2 YYNGEE. This CDR3 comprises 12 residues. Deletions cut 0 bases from V and 8 bases from J, with 5 bases between. CDR3 sequence (DNA): TGTGCCAGCAGCGTAGAAGGGGGGGAGCTGTTTTTT. It specifies CASSVEGGELFF.

This sequence joins TRBV4-1 and TRBJ2-7; the match to TRBD2 covers 10 bases. After removal of 0 bases from V and 3 bases from J, the junction contained 5 bases not matched to a gene. The CDR3 sequence is 16 residues long. Germline CDR1 is MGHRA and CDR2 is YSYEKL. The CDR3 sequence is CASSQDKREGYYEQYF. The CDR3 region has the DNA TGCGCCAGCAGCCAAGATAAGCGGGAGGGTTACTACGAGCAGTACTTC.

V is TRBV27 and J is TRBJ2-7; D is perhaps TRBD1 or TRBD2 (5 bases each). This CDR3 contains 15 residues. The V end lost 2 bases, the J end lost 1 base, and 12 bases lay between the germline ends. In germline, CDR1 is MNHEY, CDR2 SMNVEV (reference sequence). The CDR3 nucleotides read TGTGCCAGCAGTTTAGGGGACCCCGGGTCCTACGAGCAGTACTTC. Translation gives CASSLGDPGSYEQYF.

This clone was recorded only once. The chain employs TRBV28 and TRBJ1-5, with 8 bases lining up with TRBD1. V was pared by 7 bases and J by 4 bases, with 9 bases of the junction left unmatched. The CDR3 totals 15 residues. Germline V gene sequence: CDR1 MDHEN, CDR2 SYDVKM. CDR3 sequence: CASTGRTGRNQPQHF. In DNA form, the CDR3 reads TGTGCCAGCACAGGCAGGACAGGGAGAAATCAGCCCCAGCATTTT.

This chain connects TRBV4-1 to TRBJ2-2; 11 bases map to TRBD2. Trimming removed 5 bases from V and 6 bases from J; junction bases left unmatched: 14. This CDR3 is built from 18 residues. CDR1 is MGHRA and CDR2 is YSYEKL in the germline V gene. CDR3 sequence (DNA): TGCGCCAGCAGCGGGACTAGCGGACACAGGCCCAAGGCCGGGGAGCTGTTTTTT. Residues: CASSGTSGHRPKAGELFF.

The chain joins TRBV5-6 to TRBJ2-7; no clear D. Trimming shortened V by 2 bases and J by 2 bases, and 5 bases separated the two germline ends. Germline V lookup: CDR1 SGHDT, CDR2 YYEEEE. The CDR3 sequence is 12 residues long. The CDR3 sequence is CASSFHAYEQYF. The CDR3, as DNA: TGTGCCAGCAGCTTTCATGCCTACGAGCAGTACTTC. The full variable domain, with the rest looked up from reference TRBV5-6 and TRBJ2-7, is DAGVTQSPTHLIKTRGQQVTLRCSPKSGHDTVSWYQQALGQGPQFIFQYYEEEERQRGNFPDRFSGHQFPNYSSELNVNALLLGDSALYLCASSFHAYEQYFGPGTRLTVT.

The chain couples TRBV6-1 to TRBJ1-2; no clear D gene. CDR1 is MNHNS and CDR2 is SASEGT in the germline V gene. Trimming stripped 6 bases from V and 2 bases from J, with 7 bases between. The CDR3 runs 12 residues. The CDR3 coding sequence is TGTGCCAGCAGCGAACTCAACTATGGCTACACCTTC. Its protein is CASSELNYGYTF.

This chain connects TRBV4-1 to TRBJ2-7, with D possibly TRBD1 on 6 matching bases. Germline V gene data show CDR1 as MGHRA and CDR2 as YSYEKL. With 1 base removed from V and 2 bases from J, the gap between germline ends came to 12 bases. The length of the CDR3 is 15 residues. The CDR3 spells CASSQAPGVTYEQYF. CDR3 nucleotide sequence: TGCGCCAGCAGCCAAGCTCCAGGGGTTACCTACGAGCAGTACTTC.

This sequence joins TRBV9 and TRBJ2-7; D remains unclear. The CDR3 has 15 amino acids. Germline CDR1 is SGDLS and CDR2 is YYNGEE. Trimming left V 0 bases short and J 1 base short, with 11 bases between. CDR3 bases: TGTGCCAGCAGCGTAGCTCCGACGGAATCCTACGAGCAGTACTTC. This gives the protein CASSVAPTESYEQYF.

V and J are TRBV5-1 and TRBJ2-1; 10 positions match TRBD2. CDR3 length equals 16 residues. Germline V lookup: CDR1 SGHRS, CDR2 YFSETQ. J was trimmed by 5 bases and V by 0 bases; bases with no gene match: 5. Written as DNA, the CDR3 is TGCGCCAGCAGCTTGGGCTGGACTAGCGGAGACAATGAGCAGTTCTTC. The encoded protein is CASSLGWTSGDNEQFF.

This chain connects TRBV6-6 to TRBJ2-7; the D gene is possibly TRBD1 (5 bases). The CDR3 consists of 14 residues. Germline V gene sequence: CDR1 MNHNY, CDR2 SVGAGI (reference sequence). Trimming pared 6 bases from V and 0 bases from J, leaving 12 bases between. CDR3 in amino acids: CASSKQEYSYEQYF. In DNA form, the CDR3 reads TGTGCCAGCAGCAAACAGGAGTACTCCTACGAGCAGTACTTC.

The chain joins TRBV27 to TRBJ2-7; D may be TRBD1 (6 bases). Trimming removed 9 bases at V and 3 bases at J, with 24 bases between. The CDR3 length is 16 residues. Germline V lookup: CDR1 MNHEY, CDR2 SMNVEV (reference sequence). The CDR3 DNA reads TGTGCCAGTAAACTCATATCAGGGGTTTCCGTCTACGAGCAGTACTTC. Its translation is CASKLISGVSVYEQYF.

CDR3 bases: TGTGCCAGCAGCTACCGGACTGGTCTGTGGGAGACCCAGTACTTC. Its protein product is CASSYRTGLWETQYF. The V call is TRBV5-6, the J call TRBJ2-5; possible D gene TRBD2, 5 bases. The CDR3 runs 15 residues. V shed 3 bases and J shed 5 bases, with 17 bases lying between them. Germline CDR1 reads SGHDT; CDR2 reads YYEEEE.